Shown below are 15 T cell receptor beta chains from a single sample sequenced in a study of OX40 agonist ivuxolimab in advanced cancers. Repertoires were generated with immunoSEQ multiplex PCR, while TCRdb's copy carries only in-frame clones and drops some. This sample has under 85,000 clones, with about 91% found just once. Source: CD4+ or CD8+ T cells sorted from blood, taken in a trial of the OX40 agonist ivuxolimab. These receptors were taken from an adult with an advanced solid tumor such as melanoma, head and neck, liver or kidney cancer.

This chain joins TRBV7-9 and TRBJ1-1, with a weak D call TRBD1 (6 bases). The CDR3 is made up of 13 amino acids. The V end lost 2 bases, the J end lost 5 bases, and 9 bases lay between the germline ends. CDR1 and CDR2 (germline): SEHNR, FQNEAQ (reference sequence). Here the CDR3 DNA reads TGTGCCAGCAGCTTAAGCCAGGGGACTGAAGCTTTCTTT. Translated, it gives CASSLSQGTEAFF.

The chain employs TRBV7-9 and TRBJ2-3, with a possible D match to TRBD1 (6 bases). CDR1 and CDR2 from the germline V gene are SEHNR and FQNEAQ (reference sequence). The V and J ends lost 5 bases and 2 bases respectively, with 20 bases between them. CDR3 length equals 17 residues. For the CDR3, the DNA is TGTGCCAGCAGCAGTTACGGTGCGGCAGGGGTCACAGATACGCAGTATTTT. Translated: CASSSYGAAGVTDTQYF.

The rearrangement links TRBV5-4 to TRBJ2-7, with no clear D. The germline V gene has CDR1 SGHNT and CDR2 YYREEE (reference sequence). The CDR3 covers 13 residues. V was clipped by 4 bases and J by 5 bases, with 13 bases between them. DNA of the CDR3: TGTGCCAGCAGCAAGGCCATTCTTGACGAGCAGTACTTC. Protein product: CASSKAILDEQYF.

The chain recombines TRBV6-6 with TRBJ1-4; 8 bases agree with TRBD1. V was clipped by 7 bases and J by 3 bases; unmatched bases: 4. The germline gives CDR1 MNHNY, CDR2 SVGAGI (reference sequence). The CDR3 extends over 14 amino acids. For the CDR3, the DNA is TGTGCCAGCACCACAGGGGGAGCTAATGAAAAACTGTTTTTT. Translation: CASTTGGANEKLFF.

The chain uses TRBV7-3 and TRBJ2-6; D may be TRBD1 or TRBD2 (5 bases each). CDR3 length: 17 amino acids. Trimming pared 4 bases from V and 3 bases from J, leaving 16 bases between. Germline lookup yields CDR1 SGHTA and CDR2 FQGTGA. CDR3 region: CASSSSTGHGGANVLTF. For the CDR3, the DNA is TGTGCCAGCAGCTCAAGTACGGGGCATGGTGGGGCCAACGTCCTGACTTTC.

The CDR3 protein is CASSFYAGELFF. The DNA of the CDR3 is TGTGCCAGCAGCTTTTACGCCGGGGAGCTGTTTTTT. This sequence joins TRBV7-9 and TRBJ2-2; D unclear. Trimming shortened V by 3 bases and J by 6 bases, and 5 bases separated the two germline ends. Germline V lookup: CDR1 SEHNR, CDR2 FQNEAQ (reference sequence). The length of the CDR3 is 12 residues.

This clone was seen only once. This chain joins TRBV7-9 and TRBJ1-1; D ambiguous. Germline CDR1 is SEHNR and CDR2 is FQNEAQ (reference sequence). V lost 3 bases to trimming and J lost 1 base, with 15 bases between them. This CDR3 has 16 residues. CDR3 sequence (DNA): TGTGCCAGCAGCTTGATGGGCGGAGCTCGGAACACTGAAGCTTTCTTT. Its protein product is CASSLMGGARNTEAFF.

This rearrangement joins TRBV19 to TRBJ2-7, with TRBD1 as a possible D gene (7 bases). V was pared by 6 bases and J by 7 bases, with 25 bases between. This CDR3 is built from 16 residues. Germline CDR1 is LNHDA and CDR2 is SQIVND (reference sequence). DNA of the CDR3: TGTGCCAGTAGCCGACCCCAGGGGGGATCCCTTGGGGAGCAGTACTTC. Residues: CASSRPQGGSLGEQYF.

The chain employs TRBV7-8 and TRBJ2-1, with D perhaps being TRBD1 or TRBD2 (5 bases each). Germline CDR1 SGHVS, CDR2 FQNEAQ. V was cut by 5 bases and J by 8 bases, with 13 bases left in between. The CDR3 totals 13 residues. In nucleotides, the CDR3 is TGTGCCAGCAGCCCCTGGGGGAGCGATGAGCAGTTCTTC. Translation gives CASSPWGSDEQFF.

This sequence joins TRBV18 and TRBJ2-7, with 10 bases matching TRBD1. J gave up 5 bases and V 3 bases, and 7 bases lay outside the gene matches. The CDR3 is made up of 15 amino acids. The germline V gene has CDR1 KGHSH and CDR2 LQKENI. The chain's CDR3 is CASSPLGQGIDEQYF. CDR3 sequence (DNA): TGTGCCAGCTCACCTTTGGGACAGGGGATTGACGAGCAGTACTTC. Together with reference TRBV18 and TRBJ2-7, the CDR3 gives the full variable domain: NAGVMQNPRHLVRRRGQEARLRCSPMKGHSHVYWYRQLPEEGLKFMVYLQKENIIDESGMPKERFSAEFPKEGPSILRIQQVVRGDSAAYFCASSPLGQGIDEQYFGPGTRLTVT.

This chain joins TRBV11-3 and TRBJ2-3; unclear D gene. This CDR3 has 12 residues. Deletions cut 1 base from V and 4 bases from J, with 3 bases between. The V gene's germline CDR1 is SGHNT and CDR2 YENEEA. CDR3 nucleotides: TGTGCCAGCAGCTTAGGGTCAGATACGCAGTATTTT. Translating gives CASSLGSDTQYF. Drawing the rest from reference TRBV11-3 and TRBJ2-3, the complete variable domain is EAGVVQSPRYKIIEKKQPVAFWCNPISGHNTLYWYLQNLGQGPELLIRYENEEAVDDSQLPKDRFSAERLKGVDSTLKIQPAELGDSAVYLCASSLGSDTQYFGPGTRLTVL.

This chain links TRBV7-6 with TRBJ2-3; D gene unclear. Germline V gene sequence: CDR1 SGHVS, CDR2 FNYEAQ. The V and J ends lost 3 bases and 4 bases respectively, with 5 bases between them. This CDR3 contains 12 residues. Written as DNA, the CDR3 is TGTGCCAGCAGCTTGCTTTCAGATACGCAGTATTTT. Encoded protein: CASSLLSDTQYF.

This chain uses TRBV27 with TRBJ2-2, with D possibly TRBD1 on 6 matching bases. Trimming removed 6 bases from V and 1 base from J, with 12 bases in between. Germline V CDR1 and CDR2: MNHEY, SMNVEV (reference sequence). This CDR3 spans 15 amino acids. The CDR3 DNA sequence: TGTGCCAGCAGGCGACAGGTCCAGAACACCGGGGAGCTGTTTTTT. Translated: CASRRQVQNTGELFF.

This sequence joins TRBV5-6 and TRBJ1-5, with 7 positions matching TRBD1. The V gene's germline CDR1 is SGHDT and CDR2 YYEEEE. This CDR3 comprises 15 residues. V lost 4 bases to trimming and J lost 0 bases; unmatched junction nucleotides: 4. The CDR3 loop is CASSRDSYSNQPQHF. DNA for the CDR3: TGTGCCAGCAGCCGGGACAGCTATAGCAATCAGCCCCAGCATTTT.

The chain couples TRBV5-1 to TRBJ1-6, with 7 bases that match TRBD1. Germline trimming cut 2 bases from V and 6 bases from J; bases unmatched to any gene: 5. CDR3 size: 15 residues. Germline V gene lookup returns CDR1 SGHRS and CDR2 YFSETQ. CDR3 sequence reads: CASSFDRVGNSPLHF. The CDR3 DNA reads as TGCGCCAGCAGCTTCGACAGGGTTGGTAATTCACCCCTCCACTTT.